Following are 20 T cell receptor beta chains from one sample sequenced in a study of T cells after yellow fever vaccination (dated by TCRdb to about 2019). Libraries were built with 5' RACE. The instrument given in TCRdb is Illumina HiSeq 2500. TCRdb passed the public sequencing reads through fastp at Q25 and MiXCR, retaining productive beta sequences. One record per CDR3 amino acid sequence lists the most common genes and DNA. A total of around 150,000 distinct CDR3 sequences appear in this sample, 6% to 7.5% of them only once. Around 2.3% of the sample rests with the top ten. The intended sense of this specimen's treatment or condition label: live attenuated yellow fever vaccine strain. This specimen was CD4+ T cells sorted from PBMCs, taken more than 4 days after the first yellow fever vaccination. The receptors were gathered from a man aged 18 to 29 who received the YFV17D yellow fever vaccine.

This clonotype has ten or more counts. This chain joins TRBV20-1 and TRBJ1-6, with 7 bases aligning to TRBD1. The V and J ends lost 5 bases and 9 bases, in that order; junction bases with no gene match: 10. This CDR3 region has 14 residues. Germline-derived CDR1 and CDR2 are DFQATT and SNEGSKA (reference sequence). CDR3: CSAPREGASSPLHF. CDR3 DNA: TGCAGTGCTCCCCGGGAGGGGGCAAGTTCACCCCTCCACTTT.

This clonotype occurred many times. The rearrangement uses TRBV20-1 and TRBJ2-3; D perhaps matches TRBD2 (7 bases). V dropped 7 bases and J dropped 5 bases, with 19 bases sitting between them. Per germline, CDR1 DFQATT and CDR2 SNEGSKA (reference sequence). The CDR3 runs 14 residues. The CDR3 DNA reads TGCAGTGGCCCGCCGCGGGGGCGGGGAGATACGCAGTATTTT. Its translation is CSGPPRGRGDTQYF.

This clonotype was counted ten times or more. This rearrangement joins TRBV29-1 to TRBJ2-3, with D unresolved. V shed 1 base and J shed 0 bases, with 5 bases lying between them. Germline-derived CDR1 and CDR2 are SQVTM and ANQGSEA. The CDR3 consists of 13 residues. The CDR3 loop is CSVEGPSTDTQYF. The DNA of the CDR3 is TGCAGCGTTGAAGGGCCTAGCACAGATACGCAGTATTTT.

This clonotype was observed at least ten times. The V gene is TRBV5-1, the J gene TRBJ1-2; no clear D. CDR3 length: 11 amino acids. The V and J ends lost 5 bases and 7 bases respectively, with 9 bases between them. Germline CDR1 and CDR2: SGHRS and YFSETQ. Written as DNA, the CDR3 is TGCGCCAGCAGGGAAAATAGTGGCTACACCTTC. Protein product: CASRENSGYTF.

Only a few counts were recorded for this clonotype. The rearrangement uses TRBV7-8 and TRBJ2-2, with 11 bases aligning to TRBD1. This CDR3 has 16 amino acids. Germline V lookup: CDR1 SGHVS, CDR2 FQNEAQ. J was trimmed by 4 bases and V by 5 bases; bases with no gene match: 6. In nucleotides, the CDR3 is TGTGCCAGCAGCATTAGAGGGACAGGGGGCACCGGGGAGCTGTTTTTT. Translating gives CASSIRGTGGTGELFF.

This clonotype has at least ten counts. The CDR3 loop reads CSVDERAETQYF. Here the CDR3 DNA reads TGCAGCGTTGACGAACGGGCGGAGACCCAGTACTTC. The chain carries TRBV29-1 and TRBJ2-5, with D hard to call. Trimming removed 3 bases from V and 5 bases from J, with 10 bases in between. Germline V gene data show CDR1 as SQVTM and CDR2 as ANQGSEA. The CDR3 consists of 12 residues.

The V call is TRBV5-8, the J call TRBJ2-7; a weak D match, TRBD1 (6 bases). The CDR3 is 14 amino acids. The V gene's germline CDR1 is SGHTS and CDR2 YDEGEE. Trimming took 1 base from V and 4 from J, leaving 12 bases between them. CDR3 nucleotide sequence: TGTGCCAGCAGCTTGCTCGGCAGGGGTTACGAGCAGTACTTC. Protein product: CASSLLGRGYEQYF.

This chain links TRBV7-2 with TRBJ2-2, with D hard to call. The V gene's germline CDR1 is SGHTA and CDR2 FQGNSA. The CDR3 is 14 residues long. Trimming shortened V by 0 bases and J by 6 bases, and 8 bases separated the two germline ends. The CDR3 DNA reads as TGTGCCAGCAGCTTAGCGCTAAGGTCCGGGGAGCTGTTTTTT. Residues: CASSLALRSGELFF.

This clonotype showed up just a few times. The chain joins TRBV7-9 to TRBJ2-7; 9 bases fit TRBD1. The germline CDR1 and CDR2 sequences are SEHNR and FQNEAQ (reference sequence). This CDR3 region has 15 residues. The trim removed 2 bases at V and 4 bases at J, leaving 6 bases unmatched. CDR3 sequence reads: CASSLLTGGSYEQYV. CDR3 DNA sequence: TGTGCCAGCAGCTTATTGACAGGGGGTTCTTACGAGCAGTACGTC.

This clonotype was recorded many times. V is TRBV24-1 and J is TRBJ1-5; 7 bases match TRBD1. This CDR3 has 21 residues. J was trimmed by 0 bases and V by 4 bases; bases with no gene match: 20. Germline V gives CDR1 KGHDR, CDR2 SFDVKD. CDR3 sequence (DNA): TGTGCCACCAGTGAACCCTGGACAGGCCACTGCAATCTCTATAGCAATCAGCCCCAGCATTTT. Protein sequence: CATSEPWTGHCNLYSNQPQHF.

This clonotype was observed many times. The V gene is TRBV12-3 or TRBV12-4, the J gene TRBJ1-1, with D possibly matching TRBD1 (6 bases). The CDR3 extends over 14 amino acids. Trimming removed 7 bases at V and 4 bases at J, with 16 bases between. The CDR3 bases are TGTGCCAGCACCTACTTCCAGGGGCTCACTGAAGCTTTCTTT. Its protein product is CASTYFQGLTEAFF.

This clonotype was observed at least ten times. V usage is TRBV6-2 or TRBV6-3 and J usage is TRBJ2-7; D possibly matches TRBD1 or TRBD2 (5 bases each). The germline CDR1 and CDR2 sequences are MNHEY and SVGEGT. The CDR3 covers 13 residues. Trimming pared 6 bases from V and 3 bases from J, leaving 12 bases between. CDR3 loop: CASSEWDGYEQYV. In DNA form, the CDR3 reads TGTGCCAGCAGCGAATGGGACGGCTACGAGCAGTACGTC.

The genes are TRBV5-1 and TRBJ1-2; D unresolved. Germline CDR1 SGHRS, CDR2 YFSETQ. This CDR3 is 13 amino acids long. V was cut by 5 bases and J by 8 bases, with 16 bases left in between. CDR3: CASSSGLFGGYTF. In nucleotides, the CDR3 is TGCGCCAGCAGTTCCGGGCTCTTCGGGGGCTACACCTTC.

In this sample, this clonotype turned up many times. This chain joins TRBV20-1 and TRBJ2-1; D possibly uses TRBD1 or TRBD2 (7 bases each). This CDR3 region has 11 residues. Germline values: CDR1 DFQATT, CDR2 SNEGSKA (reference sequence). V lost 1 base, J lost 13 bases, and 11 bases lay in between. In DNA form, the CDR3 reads TGCAGTGCTAGAGCAGGGGGGGCCCAGTTCTTC. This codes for CSARAGGAQFF.

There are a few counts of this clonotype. The CDR3, as DNA: TGTGCCTTCAGTCCCGGGTTGTACGCGGGGCCCCGCACAGATACGCAGTATTTT. Protein product: CAFSPGLYAGPRTDTQYF. The rearrangement joins TRBV2 to TRBJ2-3; a possible D gene is TRBD2 (6 bases). This CDR3 is 18 amino acids long. Germline loops: CDR1 SNHLY, CDR2 FYNNEI. The germline V and J ends were trimmed by 11 bases and 1 base, with 28 bases remaining between them.

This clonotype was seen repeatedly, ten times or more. The CDR3 bases are TGTGCCAGCAGTTCTGCCCGGTATACGCAGTATTTT. It specifies CASSSARYTQYF. The chain uses TRBV12-3 or TRBV12-4 and TRBJ2-3; D is uncertain. V dropped 4 bases and J dropped 7 bases, with 9 bases sitting between them. This CDR3 has 12 amino acids.

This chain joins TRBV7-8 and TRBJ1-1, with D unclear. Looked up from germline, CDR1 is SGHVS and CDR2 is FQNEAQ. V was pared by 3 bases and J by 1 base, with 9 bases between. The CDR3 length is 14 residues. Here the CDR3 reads CASSFQTANTEAFF. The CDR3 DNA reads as TGTGCCAGCAGCTTCCAAACGGCGAACACTGAAGCTTTCTTT.

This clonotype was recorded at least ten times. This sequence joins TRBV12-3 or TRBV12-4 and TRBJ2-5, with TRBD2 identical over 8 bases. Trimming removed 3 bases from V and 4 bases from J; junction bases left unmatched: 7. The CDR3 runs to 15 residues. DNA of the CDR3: TGTGCCAGCAGTTTGATTAGCGGGGCCGGAGAGACCCAGTACTTC. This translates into CASSLISGAGETQYF.

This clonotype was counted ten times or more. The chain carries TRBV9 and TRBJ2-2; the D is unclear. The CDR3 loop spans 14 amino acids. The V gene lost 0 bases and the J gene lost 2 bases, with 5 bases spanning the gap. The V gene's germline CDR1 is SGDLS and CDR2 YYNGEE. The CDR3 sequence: CASSVVGNTGELFF. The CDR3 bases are TGTGCCAGCAGCGTAGTAGGAAACACCGGGGAGCTGTTTTTT.

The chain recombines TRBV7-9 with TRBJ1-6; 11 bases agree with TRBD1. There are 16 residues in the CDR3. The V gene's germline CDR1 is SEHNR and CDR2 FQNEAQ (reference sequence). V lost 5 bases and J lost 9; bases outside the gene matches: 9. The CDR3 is CASSRQPGTGGSPLHF. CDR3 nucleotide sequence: TGTGCCAGCAGCCGACAACCCGGGACAGGGGGTTCACCCCTCCACTTT.